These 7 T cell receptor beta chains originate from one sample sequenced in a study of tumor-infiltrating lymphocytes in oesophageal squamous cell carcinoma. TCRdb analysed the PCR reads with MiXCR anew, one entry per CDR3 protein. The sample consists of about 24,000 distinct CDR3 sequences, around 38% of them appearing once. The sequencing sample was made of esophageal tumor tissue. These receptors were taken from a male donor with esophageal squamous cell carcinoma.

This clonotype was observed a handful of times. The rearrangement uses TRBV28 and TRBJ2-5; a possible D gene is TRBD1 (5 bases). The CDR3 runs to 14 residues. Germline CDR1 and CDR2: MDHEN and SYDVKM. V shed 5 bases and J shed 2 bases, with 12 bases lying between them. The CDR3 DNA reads TGTGCCAGCAGTAGATTAGACAGACAAGAGACCCAGTACTTC. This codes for CASSRLDRQETQYF. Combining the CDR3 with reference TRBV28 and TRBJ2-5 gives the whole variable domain DVKVTQSSRYLVKRTGEKVFLECVQDMDHENMFWYRQDPGLGLRLIYFSYDVKMKEKGDIPEGYSVSREKKERFSLILESASTNQTSMYLCASSRLDRQETQYFGPGTRLLVL.

CDR3 in DNA: TGTGCCAGCAGCCCCCGGGACGGAGCCTACGAGCAGTACTTC. This translates into CASSPRDGAYEQYF. This chain joins TRBV7-3 and TRBJ2-1; either TRBD1 or TRBD2 may supply D (5 bases each). The tail of the sequence fits TRBJ2-7 better, so the J call may be wrong. This CDR3 contains 14 residues. Germline V gives CDR1 SGHTA, CDR2 FQGTGA.

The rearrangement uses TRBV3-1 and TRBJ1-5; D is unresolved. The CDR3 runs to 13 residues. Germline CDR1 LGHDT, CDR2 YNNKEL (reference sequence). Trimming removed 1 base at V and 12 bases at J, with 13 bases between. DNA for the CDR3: TGTGCCAGCAGCCAAGCTGGGATCGGCGTCCAGCATTTT. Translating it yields CASSQAGIGVQHF. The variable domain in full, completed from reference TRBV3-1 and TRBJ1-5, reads DTAVSQTPKYLVTQMGNDKSIKCEQNLGHDTMYWYKQDSKKFLKIMFSYNNKELIINETVPNRFSPKSPDKAHLNLHINSLELGDSAVYFCASSQAGIGVQHFGDGTRLSIL.

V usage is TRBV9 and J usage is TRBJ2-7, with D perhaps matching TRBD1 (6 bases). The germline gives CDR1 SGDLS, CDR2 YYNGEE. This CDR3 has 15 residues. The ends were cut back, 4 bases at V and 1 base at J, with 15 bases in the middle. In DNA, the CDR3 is TGTGCCAGCAGCAAGTCCCAGGACAGTTCCTACGAGCAGTACTTC. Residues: CASSKSQDSSYEQYF.

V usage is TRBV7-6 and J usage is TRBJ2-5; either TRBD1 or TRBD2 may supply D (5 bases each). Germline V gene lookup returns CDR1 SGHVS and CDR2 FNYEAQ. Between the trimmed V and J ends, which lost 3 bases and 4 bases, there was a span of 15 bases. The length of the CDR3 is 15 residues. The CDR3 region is CASSFGIPGRETQYF. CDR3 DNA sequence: TGTGCCAGCAGCTTCGGGATTCCGGGACGAGAGACCCAGTACTTC.

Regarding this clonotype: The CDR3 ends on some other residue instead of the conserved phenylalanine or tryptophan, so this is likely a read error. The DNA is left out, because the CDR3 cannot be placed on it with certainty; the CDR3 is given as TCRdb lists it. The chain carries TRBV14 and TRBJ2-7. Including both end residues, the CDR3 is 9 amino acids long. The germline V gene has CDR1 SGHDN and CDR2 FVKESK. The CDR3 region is CASSIGFGN.

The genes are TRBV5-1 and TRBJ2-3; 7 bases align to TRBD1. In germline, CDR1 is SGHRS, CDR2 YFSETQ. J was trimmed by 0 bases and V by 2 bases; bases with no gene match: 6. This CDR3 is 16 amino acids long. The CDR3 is CASSFPGQRSTDTQYF. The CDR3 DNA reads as TGCGCCAGCAGCTTCCCGGGACAGAGAAGCACAGATACGCAGTATTTT.